One sample yielded the 20 T cell receptor beta chains listed below, sequenced in a study of tumor-infiltrating lymphocytes in localized non-small cell lung cancer. Profiling relied on immunoSEQ multiplex PCR, and the TCRdb table lists in-frame clones only, not all of them. The data show about 12,000 clones, 79% seen once. The sequenced sample was lung tumor tissue. All receptors derive from a human donor with non-small cell lung cancer.

The rearrangement links TRBV27 to TRBJ2-1, with D perhaps assigned TRBD1 or TRBD2 (6 bases each). V dropped 5 bases and J dropped 7 bases, with 12 bases sitting between them. The CDR3 extends over 13 amino acids. Germline values: CDR1 MNHEY, CDR2 SMNVEV (reference sequence). The CDR3 protein is CASSPGGGNEQFF. CDR3 bases: TGTGCCAGCAGTCCCGGAGGGGGTAATGAGCAGTTCTTC.

The J gene is TRBJ2-6, the V gene TRBV5-1; D may be TRBD2 (5 bases). Germline CDR1 SGHRS, CDR2 YFSETQ. Trimming took off 3 bases at V and 0 bases at J, with 7 bases between the two ends. This CDR3 contains 15 residues. The CDR3 is CASSSGVSGANVLTF. CDR3 bases: TGCGCCAGCAGCTCCGGGGTCTCTGGGGCCAACGTCCTGACTTTC.

The genes are TRBV6-1 and TRBJ2-5; 12 bases match TRBD1. Trimming at V came to 3 bases and at J to 5 bases, leaving 7 bases not matched to a gene. In germline, CDR1 is MNHNS, CDR2 SASEGT. This CDR3 spans 16 amino acids. DNA for the CDR3: TGTGCCAGCAGTGAGGGCCGGGACAGGGGGCTGGAGACCCAGTACTTC. Encoded protein: CASSEGRDRGLETQYF.

V gene TRBV21-1 combines with J gene TRBJ2-5; TRBD1, the table's D call, was not compared with the DNA. TRBV21-1 is given as a pseudogene. The CDR3 is 14 residues long. Here the CDR3 reads CASSKGTTRETQYF. The CDR3 region has the DNA TGTGCCAGCAGCAAAGGGACAACCCGAGAGACCCAGTACTTC.

On this clone: The junction does not match germline at one end; this may be a read error. The chain links TRBV4-2 to TRBJ1-2; D unresolved. Looked up from germline, CDR1 is LGHNA and CDR2 is YNFKEQ. The CDR3 is 14 residues long. The CDR3 loop is CASSQALDGFTKAF. CDR3 nucleotide sequence: TGTGCCAGCAGCCAAGCCCTGGACGGGTTCACGAAGGCCTTC.

Notes on this clone: The sample holds other DNA sequences that translate to the same CDR3. This chain uses TRBV6-1 with TRBJ1-4; the match to TRBD1 covers 8 bases. The CDR3 is made up of 14 amino acids. Germline trimming cut 1 base from V and 8 bases from J; bases unmatched to any gene: 3. Per germline, CDR1 MNHNS and CDR2 SASEGT. The CDR3 DNA sequence: TGTGCCAGCAGTGAAGGGACAGGGTCCGAAAAACTGTTTTTT. Translating gives CASSEGTGSEKLFF.

This clone was found a few times. V gene TRBV7-2 combines with J gene TRBJ1-2; weak D call: TRBD1 (5 bases). V was clipped by 0 bases and J by 4 bases, with 12 bases between them. The CDR3 has 15 residues. Germline V gene sequence: CDR1 SGHTA, CDR2 FQGNSA. CDR3 sequence: CASSLAGGGSYGYTF. The CDR3 region has the DNA TGTGCCAGCAGCTTAGCTGGGGGGGGATCCTATGGCTACACCTTC.

This clone has only one observation. Here the CDR3 DNA reads TGTGCCAGCAGCTTCCCCGTAGCGGGGGTCACAGATACGCAGTATTTT. Translation gives CASSFPVAGVTDTQYF. J is TRBJ2-3 and V is TRBV7-9; the match to TRBD2 covers 9 bases. The V gene end was trimmed by 3 bases and the J gene end by 2 bases; junction bases not matched to a gene: 6. The CDR3 runs to 16 residues. The V gene's germline CDR1 is SEHNR and CDR2 FQNEAQ (reference sequence).

The rearrangement joins TRBV7-9 to TRBJ1-5; 9 nucleotides agree with TRBD1. CDR1 is SEHNR and CDR2 is FQNEAQ in the germline V gene (reference sequence). Trimming cost V 0 bases and J 1 base; bases outside gene matches: 7. This CDR3 spans 18 amino acids. The CDR3, as DNA: TGTGCCAGCAGCTTAGCGTTGGGACAGGGTCGAAGCAATCAGCCCCAGCATTTT. It is translated as CASSLALGQGRSNQPQHF. The complete variable domain, with remaining parts taken from reference TRBV7-9 and TRBJ1-5, reads DTGVSQNPRHKITKRGQNVTFRCDPISEHNRLYWYRQTLGQGPEFLTYFQNEAQLEKSRLLSDRFSAERPKGSFSTLEIQRTEQGDSAMYLCASSLALGQGRSNQPQHFGDGTRLSIL.

V gene TRBV10-3 combines with J gene TRBJ2-7, with D uncertain. Germline loops: CDR1 ENHRY, CDR2 SYGVKD. V lost 7 bases, J lost 2 bases, and 9 bases lay in between. This CDR3 has 12 amino acids. In nucleotides, the CDR3 is TGTGCCATCACGGCGGACCCCTACGAGCAGTACTTC. Translating it yields CAITADPYEQYF.

The J gene is TRBJ2-2, the V gene TRBV11-2, with TRBD1 identical over 10 bases. Germline CDR1 reads SGHAT; CDR2 reads FQNNGV. The CDR3 consists of 14 residues. The V gene end was trimmed by 4 bases and the J gene end by 4 bases; junction bases not matched to a gene: 0. The CDR3 nucleotides are TGTGCCAGCAGCTGGACAGGGGGCACCGGGGAGCTGTTTTTT. Translating gives CASSWTGGTGELFF.

This chain links TRBV2 with TRBJ2-1; D is possibly TRBD1 (7 bases). Deletions cut 6 bases from V and 9 bases from J, with 24 bases between. CDR1 is SNHLY, CDR2 FYNNEI, per germline. The CDR3 has 16 residues. In DNA, the CDR3 is TGTGCCAGCAGGGAGGGGAGTGGGACAGTCCGTAGTGAGCAGTTCTTC. Residues: CASREGSGTVRSEQFF.

This chain connects TRBV30 to TRBJ2-1; 7 nucleotides match TRBD2. J was trimmed by 8 bases and V by 6 bases; bases with no gene match: 13. CDR3 length equals 14 residues. Germline V gene sequence: CDR1 GTSNPN, CDR2 SVGIG (reference sequence). The DNA for the CDR3 is TGTGCCTGTAAAGGGGAGGGGAGGAGCGATGAGCAGTTCTTC. Protein product: CACKGEGRSDEQFF.

The rearrangement uses TRBV6-6 and TRBJ2-1; a weak D match, TRBD2 (5 bases). V lost 7 bases to trimming and J lost 1 base, with 14 bases between them. The CDR3 has 15 amino acids. Germline V gene data show CDR1 as MNHNY and CDR2 as SVGAGI (reference sequence). CDR3 loop: CASNLRTRSYNEQFF. For the CDR3, the DNA is TGTGCCAGCAATCTTCGGACTCGTTCCTACAATGAGCAGTTCTTC.

The chain links TRBV5-1 to TRBJ2-7; 9 bases are shared with TRBD2. Germline-derived CDR1 and CDR2 are SGHRS and YFSETQ. With V trimmed by 4 bases and J by 3 bases, 2 bases remained unmatched. The CDR3 length is 13 residues. CDR3 loop: CASSRAGGYEQYF. In nucleotides, the CDR3 is TGCGCCAGCAGCCGAGCGGGGGGCTACGAGCAGTACTTC. Filled out from reference TRBV5-1 and TRBJ2-7, the complete variable domain reads KAGVTQTPRYLIKTRGQQVTLSCSPISGHRSVSWYQQTPGQGLQFLFEYFSETQRNKGNFPGRFSGRQFSNSRSEMNVSTLELGDSALYLCASSRAGGYEQYFGPGTRLTVT.

The chain employs TRBV5-1 and TRBJ2-3; 8 nucleotides line up with TRBD2. CDR3 length equals 15 residues. Looked up from germline, CDR1 is SGHRS and CDR2 is YFSETQ. V lost 0 bases to trimming and J lost 4 bases; unmatched junction nucleotides: 4. CDR3 sequence: CASSLVRGGSDTQYF. The DNA of the CDR3 is TGCGCCAGCAGCTTGGTCCGGGGGGGGTCAGATACGCAGTATTTT.

The rearrangement links TRBV6-5 to TRBJ1-2, with D possibly matching TRBD1 (6 bases). This CDR3 spans 14 amino acids. V dropped 9 bases and J dropped 3 bases, with 17 bases sitting between them. Germline CDR1 reads MNHEY; CDR2 reads SVGAGI. The CDR3 coding sequence is TGTGCCAGTATTCCGACGGCAGGGGACTATGGCTACACCTTC. Translation: CASIPTAGDYGYTF.

This rearrangement joins TRBV5-1 to TRBJ1-1; 9 bases fit TRBD1. V lost 5 bases, J lost 5 bases, and 7 bases stayed unmatched. Germline V gene lookup returns CDR1 SGHRS and CDR2 YFSETQ. The CDR3 is made up of 14 amino acids. CDR3 loop: CASRVGTGPTEAFF. The CDR3 nucleotides read TGCGCCAGCAGGGTGGGGACAGGGCCGACTGAAGCTTTCTTT.

The J gene is TRBJ1-4, the V gene TRBV9; D possibly corresponds to TRBD1 (5 bases). This CDR3 is built from 15 residues. V lost 3 bases and J lost 10, with 19 bases in between. Germline V lookup: CDR1 SGDLS, CDR2 YYNGEE. CDR3 nucleotide sequence: TGTGCCAGCAGCGCAGCAGGGCCTAGTCGTGGAAAACTGTTTTTT. Translated: CASSAAGPSRGKLFF.

In its sample, this clone is medium-sized. The chain has TRBV6-1 and TRBJ2-7, with no clear D. This CDR3 has 11 residues. V was cut by 3 bases and J by 3 bases, with 3 bases left in between. Germline-derived CDR1 and CDR2 are MNHNS and SASEGT. CDR3 amino acids: CASSEGYEQYF. The CDR3 DNA is TGTGCCAGCAGTGAGGGCTACGAGCAGTACTTC.